This TCR beta chain came from a study of Ad26.COV2.S vaccination and SARS-CoV-2 variants. CDR3 length: 14 residues. The V and J ends lost 4 bases and 4 bases respectively, with 13 bases between them. Germline V gives CDR1 SGHTS, CDR2 YDEGEE. The data were produced by immunoSEQ multiplex PCR, yet TCRdb's version contains in-frame clones alone and is incomplete. Of around 300,000 clones in the sample, approximately 87% were seen once. Overall study findings and caveats: After vaccination, reports described spike-specific CD8+ and CD4+ T cell responses as showing substantial breadth.

The count of this clone is one. Its antigen is as yet unknown. The treatment denotes: 15 to 20 received Ad26.COV2.S at low or high dose, single or two shots; a few received placebo; per-sample allocation not given. Sample collection was performed on day 63 after the first vaccine or placebo injection. Based in Boston, the donor was an adult of 18-55 years. Specimen: peripheral blood, collected in a trial of Ad26.COV2.S vaccine versus placebo. This chain uses TRBV5-8 with TRBJ2-3; D is possibly TRBD1 (5 bases). The receptor's source is a person aged 18 to 59 who received the Ad26.COV2.S COVID-19 vaccine or a placebo. For the CDR3, the DNA is TGTGCCAGCAGCACGACCCAGGGCTCAGATACGCAGTATTTT. The encoded protein is CASSTTQGSDTQYF.